Listed below are T cell receptor beta chains from one sample, sequenced in a study of blood T cell repertoires in COVID-19. Here immunoSEQ multiplex PCR was the method, and the copy in TCRdb shows in-frame clones only, minus some. The sample lists approximately 330,000 clones; about 87% were seen once. The sample comprised peripheral blood. These receptors were collected from a man aged 25 to 40 with COVID-19, enrolled during active disease. CDR3s include the opening cysteine and the closing phenylalanine or tryptophan. Fields, in order: J gene, D gene, V gene, clone size, CDR3 protein, CDR3 DNA. A D gene is named only where the DNA matches it firmly. Clone size appears in some rows only: once, few, many, or a class for an expanded clone.

TRBJ2-5	TRBD2	TRBV5-1	NA	CASSLKAGDLQETQYF	TGCGCCAGCAGCTTGAAAGCGGGGGACCTCCAAGAGACCCAGTACTTC
TRBJ1-5	TRBD1	TRBV7-2	NA	CASSLVGQLGPQHF	TGTGCCAGCAGCTTAGTGGGACAGCTGGGGCCCCAGCATTTT
TRBJ2-2	NA	TRBV19	NA	CASSMWTLNTGELFF	TGTGCCAGTAGTATGTGGACACTGAACACCGGGGAGCTGTTTTTT
TRBJ1-5	NA	TRBV28	once	CASSSFPGQPQHF	TGTGCCAGCAGTTCATTTCCGGGGCAGCCCCAGCATTTT
TRBJ1-1	NA	TRBV5-5	NA	CASSFRGTEAFF	TGTGCCAGCAGCTTTAGAGGGACTGAAGCTTTCTTT
TRBJ1-2	NA	TRBV12-5	NA	CASASPDSASYGYTF	TGTGCTAGTGCCTCGCCGGACAGCGCTAGCTATGGCTACACCTTC
TRBJ2-7	NA	TRBV3-1/TRBV3-2	NA	CASGTTVSPAEQYF	TGTGCCAGCGGTACGACAGTTTCGCCCGCCGAGCAGTACTTC
TRBJ2-5	TRBD2	TRBV28	NA	CASSLVGLAGESTQYF	TGTGCCAGCAGTTTAGTGGGACTAGCGGGAGAAAGTACCCAGTACTTC
TRBJ2-5	TRBD2	TRBV7-2	once	CASSSGLGVETQYF	TGTGCCAGCAGCTCGGGACTAGGGGTGGAGACCCAGTACTTC
TRBJ1-2	NA	TRBV5-1	once	CASSLATATYGYTF	TGCGCCAGCAGCTTGGCGACAGCAACCTATGGCTACACCTTC
TRBJ2-1	NA	TRBV21-1	few	CASSKVTSGPVQFF	TGTGCCAGCAGCAAAGTAACTAGCGGGCCGGTCCAGTTCTTC
TRBJ1-1	NA	TRBV28	NA	CASIRQVFAEAFF	TGTGCCAGCATTAGACAGGTATTCGCTGAAGCTTTCTTT
TRBJ1-4	TRBD1	TRBV4-1	NA	CASSQAGTGGEKLFF	TGCGCCAGCAGCCAAGCCGGGACAGGAGGTGAAAAACTGTTTTTT
TRBJ2-3	NA	TRBV19	NA	CASSTPNRADTQYF	TGTGCCAGTAGTACTCCCAACAGGGCGGATACGCAGTATTTT
TRBJ1-1	TRBD1	TRBV19	NA	CASSNPRQGMINTEAFF	TGTGCCAGTAGTAACCCTAGACAGGGGATGATTAACACTGAAGCTTTCTTT
TRBJ1-6	NA	TRBV6-5	NA	CASRGQSSYNSPLHF	TGTGCCAGCAGGGGGCAGAGCTCCTATAATTCACCCCTCCACTTT
TRBJ2-7	TRBD2	TRBV3-1/TRBV3-2	NA	CASSQEFSGRAGYEQYF	TGTGCCAGCAGCCAAGAGTTCAGCGGGAGGGCCGGCTACGAGCAGTACTTC
TRBJ1-4	TRBD1	TRBV18	NA	CASSSGQGLGEKLFF	TGTGCCAGCTCATCGGGACAGGGTCTGGGTGAAAAACTGTTTTTT
TRBJ2-5	NA	TRBV7-9	NA	CASSEREETQYF	TGTGCCAGCAGTGAACGGGAGGAGACCCAGTACTTC
TRBJ1-1	NA	TRBV6-5	NA	CASSGTQNTEAFF	TGTGCCAGCAGCGGGACACAGAACACTGAAGCTTTCTTT
TRBJ2-7	NA	TRBV6-5	NA	CASSYSRARNSYEQYF	TGTGCCAGCAGTTACTCGAGGGCAAGAAATAGCTACGAGCAGTACTTC